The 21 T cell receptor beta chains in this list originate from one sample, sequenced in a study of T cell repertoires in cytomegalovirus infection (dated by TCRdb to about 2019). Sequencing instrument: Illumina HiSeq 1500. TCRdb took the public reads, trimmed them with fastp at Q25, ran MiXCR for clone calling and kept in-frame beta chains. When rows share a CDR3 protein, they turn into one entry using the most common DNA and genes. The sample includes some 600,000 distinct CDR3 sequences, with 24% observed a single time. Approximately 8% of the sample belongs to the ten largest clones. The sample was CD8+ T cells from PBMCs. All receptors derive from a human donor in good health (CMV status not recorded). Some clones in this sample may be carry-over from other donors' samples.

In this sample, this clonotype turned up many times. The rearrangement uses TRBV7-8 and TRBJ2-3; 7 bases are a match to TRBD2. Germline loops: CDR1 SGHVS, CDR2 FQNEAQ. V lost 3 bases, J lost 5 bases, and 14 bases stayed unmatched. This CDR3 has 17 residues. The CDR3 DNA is TGTGCCAGCAGCTTGGTTCCCCCGGGGGGTCCCCTAGATACGCAGTATTTT. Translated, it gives CASSLVPPGGPLDTQYF.

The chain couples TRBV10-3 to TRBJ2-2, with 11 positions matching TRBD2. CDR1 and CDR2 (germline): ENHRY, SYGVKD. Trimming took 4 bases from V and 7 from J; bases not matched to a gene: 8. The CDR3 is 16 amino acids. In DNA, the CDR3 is TGTGCCATCAGTGCCACTAGCGGGGGTAGTATCGGGGAGCTGTTTTTT. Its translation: CAISATSGGSIGELFF.

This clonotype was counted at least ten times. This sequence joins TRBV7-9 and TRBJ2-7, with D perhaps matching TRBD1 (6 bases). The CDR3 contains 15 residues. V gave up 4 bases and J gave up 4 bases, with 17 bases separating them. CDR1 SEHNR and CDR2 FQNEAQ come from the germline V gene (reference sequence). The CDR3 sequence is CASSSTGKVAYEQYF. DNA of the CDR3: TGTGCCAGCAGCTCGACAGGAAAAGTGGCGTACGAGCAGTACTTC.

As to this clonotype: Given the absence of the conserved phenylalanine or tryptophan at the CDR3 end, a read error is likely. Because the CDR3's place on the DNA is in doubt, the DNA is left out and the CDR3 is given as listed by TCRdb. This chain's CDR3 is CASSFSNRVTQQGI. V usage is TRBV13 and J usage is TRBJ1-2; the table gives TRBD1 as D, unverified against the DNA. Looked up from germline, CDR1 is PRHDT and CDR2 is FYEKMQ (reference sequence). The CDR3 extends over 14 residues, inclusive of both ends.

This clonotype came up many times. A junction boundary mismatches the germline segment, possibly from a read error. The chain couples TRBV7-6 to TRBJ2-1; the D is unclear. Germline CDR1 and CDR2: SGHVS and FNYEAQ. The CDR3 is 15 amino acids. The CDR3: CASSLDLSSYNEQFF. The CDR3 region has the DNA TGTGCCAGCAGTTTAGACCTCAGCTCCTACAATGAGCAGTTCTTC.

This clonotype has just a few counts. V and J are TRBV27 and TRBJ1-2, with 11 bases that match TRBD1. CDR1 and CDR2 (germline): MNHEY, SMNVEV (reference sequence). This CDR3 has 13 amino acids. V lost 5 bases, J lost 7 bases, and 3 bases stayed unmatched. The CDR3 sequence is CASSGQGALGYTF. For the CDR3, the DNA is TGTGCCAGCAGTGGACAGGGGGCTCTTGGCTACACCTTC.

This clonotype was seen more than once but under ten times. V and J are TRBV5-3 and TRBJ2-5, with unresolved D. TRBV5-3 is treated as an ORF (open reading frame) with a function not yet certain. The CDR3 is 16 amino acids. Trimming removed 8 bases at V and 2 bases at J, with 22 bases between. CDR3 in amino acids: CASSLKGIGSQETQYF. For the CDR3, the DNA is TGTGCCAGCAGCCTTAAAGGGATAGGATCACAAGAGACCCAGTACTTC.

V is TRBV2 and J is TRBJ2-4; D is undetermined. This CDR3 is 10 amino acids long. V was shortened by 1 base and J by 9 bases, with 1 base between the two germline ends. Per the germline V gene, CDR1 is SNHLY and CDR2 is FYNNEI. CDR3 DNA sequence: TGTGCCAGCAGTGAAGGCATTCAGTACTTC. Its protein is CASSEGIQYF.

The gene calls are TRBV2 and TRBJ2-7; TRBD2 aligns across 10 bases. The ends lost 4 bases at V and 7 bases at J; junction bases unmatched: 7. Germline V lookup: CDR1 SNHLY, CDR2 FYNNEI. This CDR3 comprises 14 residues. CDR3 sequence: CASSASGGEIEQYF. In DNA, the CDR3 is TGTGCCAGCAGTGCGAGCGGGGGGGAGATTGAGCAGTACTTC.

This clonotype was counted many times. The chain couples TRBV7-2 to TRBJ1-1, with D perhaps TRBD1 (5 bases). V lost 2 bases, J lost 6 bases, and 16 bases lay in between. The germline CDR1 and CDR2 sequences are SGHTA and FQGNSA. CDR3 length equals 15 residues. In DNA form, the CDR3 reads TGTGCCAGCAGCTTACTTTCAGGGCCGGCCGCTGAAGCTTTCTTT. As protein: CASSLLSGPAAEAFF.

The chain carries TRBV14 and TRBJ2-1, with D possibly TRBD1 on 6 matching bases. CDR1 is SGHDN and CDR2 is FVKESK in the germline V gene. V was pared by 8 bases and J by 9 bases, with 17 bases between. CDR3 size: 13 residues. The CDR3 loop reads CASSPWGLVEQFF. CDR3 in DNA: TGTGCCAGCTCACCATGGGGGCTTGTTGAGCAGTTCTTC.

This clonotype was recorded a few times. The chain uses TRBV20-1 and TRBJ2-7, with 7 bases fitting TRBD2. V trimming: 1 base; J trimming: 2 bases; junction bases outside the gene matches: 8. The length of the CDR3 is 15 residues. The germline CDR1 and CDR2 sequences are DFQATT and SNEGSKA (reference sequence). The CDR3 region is CSARVWLAATYEQYF. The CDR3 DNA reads TGCAGTGCTAGAGTTTGGCTAGCGGCGACCTACGAGCAGTACTTC.

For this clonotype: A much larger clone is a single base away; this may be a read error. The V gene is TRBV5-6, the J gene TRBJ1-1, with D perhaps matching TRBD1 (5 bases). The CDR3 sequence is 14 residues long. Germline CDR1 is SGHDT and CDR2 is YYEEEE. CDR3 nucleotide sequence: TGTGCCAGCAGCTTCCCCGGGGCCAACAATGAAGCTTTCTTT. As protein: CASSFPGANNEAFF.

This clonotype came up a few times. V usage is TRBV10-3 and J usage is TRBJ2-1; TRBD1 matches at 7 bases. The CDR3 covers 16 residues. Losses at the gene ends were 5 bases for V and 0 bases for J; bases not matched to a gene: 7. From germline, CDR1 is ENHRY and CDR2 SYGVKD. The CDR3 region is CAISNRDRASYNEQFF. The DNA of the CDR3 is TGTGCCATCAGTAACCGGGACAGAGCCTCCTACAATGAGCAGTTCTTC.

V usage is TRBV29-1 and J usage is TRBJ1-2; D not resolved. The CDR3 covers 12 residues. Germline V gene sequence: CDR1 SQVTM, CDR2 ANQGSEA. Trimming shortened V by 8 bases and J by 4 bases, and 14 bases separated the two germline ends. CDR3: CSIPTPSYGYTF. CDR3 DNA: TGCAGCATACCGACGCCGTCCTATGGCTACACCTTC.

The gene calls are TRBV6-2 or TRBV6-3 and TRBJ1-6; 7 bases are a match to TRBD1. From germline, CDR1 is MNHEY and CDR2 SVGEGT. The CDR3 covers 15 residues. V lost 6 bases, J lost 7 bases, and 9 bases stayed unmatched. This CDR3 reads CASRIPPGQNSPLHF. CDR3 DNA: TGTGCCAGCAGGATTCCACCGGGACAGAATTCACCCCTCCACTTT.

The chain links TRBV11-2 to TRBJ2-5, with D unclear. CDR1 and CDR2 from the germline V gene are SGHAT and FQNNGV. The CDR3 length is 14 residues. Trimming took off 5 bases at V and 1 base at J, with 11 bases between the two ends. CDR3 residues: CASSPFGPQETQYF. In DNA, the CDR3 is TGTGCCAGCAGCCCATTCGGTCCCCAAGAGACCCAGTACTTC.

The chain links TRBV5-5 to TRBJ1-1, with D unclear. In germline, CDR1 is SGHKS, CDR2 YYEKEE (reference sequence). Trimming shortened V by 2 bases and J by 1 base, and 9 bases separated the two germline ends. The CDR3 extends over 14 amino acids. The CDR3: CASSLGLANTEAFF. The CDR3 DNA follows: TGTGCCAGCAGCTTAGGGTTGGCGAACACTGAAGCTTTCTTT. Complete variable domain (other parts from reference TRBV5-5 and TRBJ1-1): DAGVTQSPTHLIKTRGQQVTLRCSPISGHKSVSWYQQVLGQGPQFIFQYYEKEERGRGNFPDRFSARQFPNYSSELNVNALLLGDSALYLCASSLGLANTEAFFGQGTRLTVV.

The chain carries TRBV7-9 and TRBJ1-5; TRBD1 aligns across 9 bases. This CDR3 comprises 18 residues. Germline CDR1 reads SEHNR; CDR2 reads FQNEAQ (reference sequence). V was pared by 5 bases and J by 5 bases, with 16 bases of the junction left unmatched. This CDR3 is CASSGASPGQGIHQPQHF. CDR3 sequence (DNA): TGTGCCAGCAGCGGAGCCTCTCCGGGACAGGGAATCCATCAGCCCCAGCATTTT. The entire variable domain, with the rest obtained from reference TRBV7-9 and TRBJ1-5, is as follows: DTGVSQNPRHKITKRGQNVTFRCDPISEHNRLYWYRQTLGQGPEFLTYFQNEAQLEKSRLLSDRFSAERPKGSFSTLEIQRTEQGDSAMYLCASSGASPGQGIHQPQHFGDGTRLSIL.

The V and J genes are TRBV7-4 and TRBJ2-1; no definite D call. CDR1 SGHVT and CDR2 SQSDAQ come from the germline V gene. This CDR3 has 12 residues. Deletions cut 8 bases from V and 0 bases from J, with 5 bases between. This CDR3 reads CASYASYNEQFF. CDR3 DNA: TGTGCCAGCTACGCCTCCTACAATGAGCAGTTCTTC.

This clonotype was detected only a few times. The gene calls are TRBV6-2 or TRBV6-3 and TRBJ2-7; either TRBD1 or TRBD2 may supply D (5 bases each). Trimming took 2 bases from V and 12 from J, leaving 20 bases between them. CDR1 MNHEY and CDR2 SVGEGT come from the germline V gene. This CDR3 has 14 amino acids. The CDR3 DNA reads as TGTGCCAGCAGTTACACAGGACTGACAGCCTTTCCGTACGTC. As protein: CASSYTGLTAFPYV.